A single sample is the source of the 17 T cell receptor beta chains below, sequenced in a study of blood T cell repertoires in COVID-19. Repertoires were generated with immunoSEQ multiplex PCR, while TCRdb's copy carries only in-frame clones and drops some. The sample contains 270,000 or so clones, 70% to 90% of which appear only once. Sequencing input: peripheral blood. The receptors were sampled from a woman aged 30 to 39 with COVID-19, enrolled during active disease.

The V call is TRBV4-2, the J call TRBJ2-3; TRBD2 aligns across 16 bases. This CDR3 has 18 amino acids. V was clipped by 3 bases and J by 8 bases; unmatched bases: 11. The germline V gene has CDR1 LGHNA and CDR2 YNFKEQ. Here the CDR3 DNA reads TGTGCCAGCAGCCAGTCCGCGGGACTAGCGGGGGGGCCGTGTACGCAGTATTTT. This gives the protein CASSQSAGLAGGPCTQYF.

The chain joins TRBV27 to TRBJ2-5; a weak D match, TRBD2 (5 bases). The germline CDR1 and CDR2 sequences are MNHEY and SMNVEV (reference sequence). V lost 4 bases and J lost 2, with 14 bases in between. The CDR3 spans 15 residues. CDR3 DNA sequence: TGTGCCAGCAGTTCATCCGGGAACCAACAAGAGACCCAGTACTTC. The encoded protein is CASSSSGNQQETQYF.

The V and J genes are TRBV28 and TRBJ2-7, with 8 bases lining up with TRBD1. CDR3 length equals 14 residues. J was trimmed by 4 bases and V by 6 bases; bases with no gene match: 8. Per the germline V gene, CDR1 is MDHEN and CDR2 is SYDVKM. CDR3 in DNA: TGTGCCAGCAGAAAAGACAGGGGTCTTTACGAGCAGTACTTC. Translated, it gives CASRKDRGLYEQYF.

About this clone itself: Compared with germline, one end of the junction differs, possibly owing to a read error. The CDR3 DNA is TGCACCAGCAGCCTGACAGGGGCCGACGAGCAGTACTTC. It codes for CTSSLTGADEQYF. The V call is TRBV5-1, the J call TRBJ2-7, with TRBD1 identical over 8 bases. The CDR3 has 13 amino acids. Germline V lookup: CDR1 SGHRS, CDR2 YFSETQ.

This clone was seen just once. J is TRBJ2-7 and V is TRBV4-1, with 10 bases lining up with TRBD2. The ends lost 4 bases at V and 2 bases at J; junction bases unmatched: 8. Germline-derived CDR1 and CDR2 are MGHRA and YSYEKL. The CDR3 is 16 residues long. The CDR3: CASSRVTSGETYEQYF. The CDR3 DNA is TGCGCCAGCAGCCGTGTCACTAGCGGGGAGACCTACGAGCAGTACTTC.

This chain connects TRBV30 to TRBJ2-2; perhaps TRBD1 as D (6 bases). CDR1 and CDR2 (germline): GTSNPN, SVGIG (reference sequence). The V gene lost 6 bases and the J gene lost 3 bases, with 11 bases spanning the gap. This CDR3 has 13 amino acids. The DNA for the CDR3 is TGTGCCTGCAGGGGAAAGTACACCGGGGAGCTGTTTTTT. Its protein is CACRGKYTGELFF.

With regard to this clone: Different DNA sequences within this sample yield the same CDR3. The rearrangement joins TRBV5-1 to TRBJ1-3, with D hard to call. V gave up 0 bases and J gave up 4 bases, with 5 bases separating them. The CDR3 spans 13 residues. Germline V lookup: CDR1 SGHRS, CDR2 YFSETQ. The CDR3 sequence: CASSLGQGNTIYF. The CDR3 region has the DNA TGCGCCAGCAGCTTGGGTCAGGGAAACACCATATATTTT. The variable domain in full, completed from reference TRBV5-1 and TRBJ1-3, reads KAGVTQTPRYLIKTRGQQVTLSCSPISGHRSVSWYQQTPGQGLQFLFEYFSETQRNKGNFPGRFSGRQFSNSRSEMNVSTLELGDSALYLCASSLGQGNTIYFGEGSWLTVV.

J is TRBJ2-7 and V is TRBV5-1; D ambiguous. Germline assignment: CDR1 SGHRS and CDR2 YFSETQ. The CDR3 length is 12 residues. The germline V and J ends were trimmed by 1 base and 4 bases, with 6 bases remaining between them. The CDR3 region has the DNA TGCGCCAGCAGCTTGAATCTGTACGAGCAGTACTTC. Translation: CASSLNLYEQYF.

The gene calls are TRBV2 and TRBJ1-1, with D unresolved. Germline V gene sequence: CDR1 SNHLY, CDR2 FYNNEI. This CDR3 comprises 13 residues. Deletions cut 10 bases from V and 1 base from J, with 13 bases between. The CDR3, as DNA: TGTGCCACCTTGAGGGCACCGAACACTGAAGCTTTCTTT. It is translated as CATLRAPNTEAFF.

The chain links TRBV13 to TRBJ2-1; D not resolved. Germline CDR1 is PRHDT and CDR2 is FYEKMQ (reference sequence). The CDR3 runs 12 residues. V was cut by 3 bases and J by 7 bases, with 7 bases left in between. CDR3 amino acids: CASSFQANEQFF. CDR3 nucleotide sequence: TGTGCCAGCAGCTTTCAAGCTAATGAGCAGTTCTTC.

This rearrangement joins TRBV6-5 to TRBJ1-2; tentative D call: TRBD1 (6 bases). The germline V gene encodes CDR1 MNHEY and CDR2 SVGAGI. The CDR3 covers 14 residues. V was cut by 2 bases and J by 7 bases, with 14 bases left in between. In nucleotides, the CDR3 is TGTGCCAGCAGTTACGATCAGGGGAAGGGTGGCTACACCTTC. Protein sequence: CASSYDQGKGGYTF.

This chain links TRBV6-1 with TRBJ1-1, with D perhaps TRBD1 (6 bases). This CDR3 spans 16 amino acids. Trimming removed 3 bases at V and 0 bases at J, with 14 bases between. The germline V gene has CDR1 MNHNS and CDR2 SASEGT. This chain's CDR3 is CASSDPTGPMNTEAFF. The CDR3, as DNA: TGTGCCAGCAGTGACCCGACAGGTCCCATGAACACTGAAGCTTTCTTT.

The chain couples TRBV30 to TRBJ2-5; 9 nucleotides agree with TRBD1. Germline V gene data show CDR1 as GTSNPN and CDR2 as SVGIG (reference sequence). The junction had 11 bases not matched to a gene; V was cut back by 3 bases and J by 6 bases. This CDR3 has 15 amino acids. In DNA form, the CDR3 reads TGTGCCTGGAGGCTGGGAACAGGGGGCGCGAAGACCCAGTACTTC. Translated: CAWRLGTGGAKTQYF.

V gene TRBV30 combines with J gene TRBJ1-2, with TRBD1 matching 9 bases. J gave up 1 base and V 8 bases, and 8 bases lay outside the gene matches. CDR3 length: 14 residues. Germline assignment: CDR1 GTSNPN and CDR2 SVGIG (reference sequence). CDR3 bases: TGTGCCAGCCTTCGACAGGGGGTTAACTATGGCTACACCTTC. This translates into CASLRQGVNYGYTF.

The chain has TRBV27 and TRBJ1-1; no definite D call. Germline CDR1 MNHEY, CDR2 SMNVEV (reference sequence). The V and J ends lost 6 bases and 6 bases respectively, with 14 bases between them. This CDR3 is 13 amino acids long. CDR3 amino acids: CASSPIEIAEAFF. The CDR3 DNA sequence: TGTGCCAGCAGCCCCATCGAGATCGCTGAAGCTTTCTTT.

The V gene is TRBV6-6, the J gene TRBJ1-2, with D uncertain. This CDR3 has 16 amino acids. The germline gives CDR1 MNHNY, CDR2 SVGAGI (reference sequence). Trimming cost V 3 bases and J 4 bases, with 18 bases left between them. In DNA, the CDR3 is TGTGCCAGCAGTTATAGCGGGCAACCCGTGAGCTATGGCTACACCTTC. Translation: CASSYSGQPVSYGYTF.

The chain uses TRBV27 and TRBJ2-3; tentative D call: TRBD2 (6 bases). The length of the CDR3 is 15 residues. CDR1 is MNHEY, CDR2 SMNVEV, per germline (reference sequence). Trimming shortened V by 6 bases and J by 0 bases, and 13 bases separated the two germline ends. The CDR3 loop reads CASRRGSYSTDTQYF. DNA for the CDR3: TGTGCCAGCAGACGGGGGTCCTATAGCACAGATACGCAGTATTTT.